Sequencing of this T cell receptor beta chain was carried out in a study of T cells in Graves' hyperthyroidism and ophthalmopathy (dated by TCRdb to 2018 to 2020). Notes on the research overall: Peripheral blood samples were taken at initial diagnosis, before any treatment was given. After sampling, hyperthyroidism patients received methimazole starting at 30 mg daily, and ophthalmopathy patients received high-dose intravenous methylprednisolone. To identify TCR V-J signatures that set the groups apart, the researchers used a discovery cohort of about a hundred patients, made up of some 41 with Graves' ophthalmopathy and 55 to 65 with stable Graves' hyperthyroidism. The study also compared thyroid tissue and blood T-cell repertoires from several Graves' hyperthyroidism patients. Whether ophthalmopathy could be predicted prospectively was tested in an independent validation cohort made up of about 20 hyperthyroidism patients plus 17 patients who later progressed to ophthalmopathy. The paper reports TCR Vbeta CDR3 sequencing of some 140 peripheral blood samples: under 45 ophthalmopathy, fewer than 80 hyperthyroidism and around 17 progressor patients. The approximately 98 discovery patients were randomly divided into training and test sets at a 7:3 ratio. The full study reports these points: No statistical method was used to fix the sample size in advance, and group allocation was not hidden from the investigators. Most expanded thyroid clonotypes (frequency above 0.001) were also found in blood, which suggests that blood repertoires may mirror thyroid immune responses. In cross-validation, a model built on a 13 V-J signature told ophthalmopathy apart from stable hyperthyroidism with 85% to 90% sensitivity and about 81% specificity, and in testing the same model reached 80%/75%. In validation, the model predicted progression to ophthalmopathy with 65% to 71% sensitivity and approximately 72% specificity, a median of about 6.7 months before onset.

Points on this clonotype: This clone's antigen is unknown. No quality values exist for individual bases; no much larger clone is one base distant.

The hyperthyroidism patients were between 18 and 65 years old and newly diagnosed, with a disease duration of less than 2 months. Exclusion was applied to patients with uncontrolled infections, other autoimmune diseases, pregnancy or lactation. Clinical symptoms, serum thyroxine and TRAb, thyroid ultrasound, and orbital computed tomography formed the basis for the diagnoses. For progressor patients, blood was drawn at the first diagnosis of hyperthyroidism, before any ophthalmopathy symptoms had appeared. PBMCs were separated from 10 ml of fresh peripheral blood using Ficoll-Paque density gradient centrifugation. Progressor patients were initially diagnosed with Graves' hyperthyroidism and developed ophthalmopathy during follow-up. Total RNA was extracted with Trizol reagent, and quality was checked on an Agilent 2100 Bioanalyzer. CDR1 and CDR2 were assigned from the germline V gene as MDHEN and SYDVKM. Ends trimmed: V by 3 bases, J by 4 bases; bases unmatched to a gene: 4. The cysteine opens and the phenylalanine closes a CDR3 of 15 amino acids. The DNA shown is the 45-base CDR3, in frame from base 1.

The TCR beta CDR3 regions were amplified from RNA transcripts. For the first round of RT-PCR on the TCR CDR3, the HTBI primer set was used together with the Qiagen OneStep RT-PCR kit. A second multiplex PCR round built the libraries, followed by size selection and purification. Sequencing of the libraries was done on an Illumina HiSeq2000 using paired-end 100 bp reads. The original methods were these. Raw data were processed with SOAPnuke, discarding reads with adapters, uncalled bases, mean Phred below 15, or no exact constant-primer or identifier match. High-quality paired reads were merged using COPE v1.2.5, and each unique nucleotide sequence was defined as a clonotype. MiTCR v1.1 was used to align clonotypes to the IMGT TRBV, TRBD and TRBJ reference segments. Only V-J combinations with frequency above 0.0001, covering approximately 99% of repertoires, were analysed. A TCS score was defined as the ratio of F50 (clonal expansion) to E x V (chaos), with BLOSUM62-based TCRdist applied between CDR3 peptides within each V-J. Welch's t-statistics and random forest reduced roughly 540 V-J features to 10 to 15, which were used in a naive Bayes classifier (R e1071). TCRdb itself trimmed the public reads at Q25 with fastp, ran MiXCR and retained productive beta chains. Here each entry gathers all rows of one CDR3 protein and keeps the most common genes and DNA. TCRdb, rather than the study authors, made the V and J calls. Present in this sample are almost 600,000 distinct CDR3 sequences, approximately 15% of which were seen just once. Roughly 5.5% of the sample is in the top ten clones.

The origin of this receptor is a woman between 25 and 40 years old with Graves' hyperthyroidism that later progressed to Graves' ophthalmopathy. The sequencing input was blood. The sequence is built from TRBV28 and TRBJ1-1, with 11 junctional bases fitting TRBD1. The sequenced DNA is TGTGCCAGCAGTTTGGGGACAGGGGGTTTCACTGAAGCTTTCTTT. This is translated as CASSLGTGGFTEAFF.